Sequencing of this TCR beta chain was carried out in a study of T cells in Graves' hyperthyroidism and ophthalmopathy. Study context: Peripheral blood was drawn at first diagnosis, prior to all treatment.

Diagnosis relied on clinical symptoms, serum thyroxine and TRAb, thyroid ultrasound and orbital computed tomography. Source material for PBMCs was over 8 ml fresh peripheral blood. In germline, CDR1 is ENHRY, CDR2 SYGVKD. V gave up 2 bases and J gave up 1 base, with 12 bases separating them. The CDR3 covers 16 residues. The source material, RNA transcripts, was used to amplify TCR beta CDR3 regions. When the TCR CDR3 underwent first-round RT-PCR, the HTBI primer set was used. TCRdb analysed the multiplex PCR reads with MiXCR anew, one entry per CDR3 protein. The table has around 800,000 distinct CDR3 sequences, 38% seen once. This clonotype was seen at least ten times.

The J gene is TRBJ1-3, the V gene TRBV10-3, with D possibly being TRBD1 (5 bases). The source is a man between 18 and 29 years old with Graves' hyperthyroidism. Material for sequencing was blood. The DNA for the CDR3 is TGTGCCATCAGTGAGGGCAACGGGGCTTCTGGAAACACCATATATTTT. Residues: CAISEGNGASGNTIYF.